Listed here is a single T cell receptor beta chain. Its target is not known. The data were obtained in a study of T cells in Graves' hyperthyroidism and ophthalmopathy. Diagnostic decisions used clinical symptoms, serum thyroxine and TRAb, thyroid ultrasound and orbital computed tomography. V shed 3 bases and J 6 bases; nucleotides not matched to a gene: 15. The CDR3 extends over 18 amino acids. Study-wide results and caveats: Stable hyperthyroidism and ophthalmopathy were separated using 13 V-J signatures. Before onset, by a median of approximately 6.8 months, the model predicted ophthalmopathy.

It was RNA transcripts that yielded the amplified TCR beta CDR3 regions. HTBI primers were used for first-round RT-PCR of the TCR CDR3. TCRdb independently ran MiXCR on the multiplex PCR reads; one entry per CDR3 protein. The table includes 610,000 or so distinct CDR3 sequences, 46% detected once. The V call is TRBV12-3 or TRBV12-4, the J call TRBJ1-2; 11 bases line up with TRBD1. This TCR was sampled from a woman between 18 and 30 years old with Graves' hyperthyroidism. Sequenced sample: peripheral blood or thyroid tissue (not recorded which). CDR3 in DNA: TGTGCCAGCAGTTTCGTTATCTCTTGGGACAGGGGGGGCCATGGCTACACCTTC. Its translation is CASSFVISWDRGGHGYTF.